This TCR beta chain is drawn from a study of technical replicates of blood from a few donors. The repertoire was sequenced with immunoSEQ multiplex PCR; TCRdb's copy has only in-frame clones and lacks some. The table records 62,000 or so clones, around nine tenths of them present only once. The CDR3 is 13 amino acids. V gave up 8 bases and J gave up 10 bases, with 18 bases separating them. Germline CDR1 and CDR2: MNHEY and SVGAGI. Sequences were obtained from PBMCs. The chain uses TRBV6-5 and TRBJ2-1; maybe TRBD1 (5 bases). This clonotype was sampled from a human donor in good health. Some clones in this sample may be carry-over from other donors' samples. CDR3 in amino acids: CASRNFMTEEQFF. The CDR3 DNA reads as TGTGCCAGCCGCAATTTCATGACAGAAGAGCAGTTCTTC.